This TCR beta chain derives from a study of blood T cell repertoires in COVID-19. As for the study in general: Nucleic acid was either cDNA or gDNA, and it came from T cells, B-cell-depleted T cells, or PBMCs.

Trimming at V came to 10 bases and at J to 4 bases, leaving 4 bases not matched to a gene. CDR1 is PRHDT and CDR2 is FYEKMQ in the germline V gene (reference sequence). The CDR3 has 13 amino acids. Authors' methods: Amplifying reference gene primers gave estimates of nucleated cell counts. Libraries were prepared by immunoSEQ multiplex PCR; TCRdb keeps only in-frame clonotypes and omits some of them. The DNA gave D and trimming, while V, J and clone size come from that table. In the table there are 140,000 to 150,000 clones, more than 70% of which are singletons. Sequencing was performed on peripheral blood. The sequence was collected from a human donor in a cohort sampled during active COVID-19. The chain combines TRBV13 with TRBJ2-3; 11 bases fit TRBD2. CDR3: CATGTSGPDTQYF. CDR3 coding DNA: TGTGCCACGGGGACTAGCGGACCAGATACGCAGTATTTT.